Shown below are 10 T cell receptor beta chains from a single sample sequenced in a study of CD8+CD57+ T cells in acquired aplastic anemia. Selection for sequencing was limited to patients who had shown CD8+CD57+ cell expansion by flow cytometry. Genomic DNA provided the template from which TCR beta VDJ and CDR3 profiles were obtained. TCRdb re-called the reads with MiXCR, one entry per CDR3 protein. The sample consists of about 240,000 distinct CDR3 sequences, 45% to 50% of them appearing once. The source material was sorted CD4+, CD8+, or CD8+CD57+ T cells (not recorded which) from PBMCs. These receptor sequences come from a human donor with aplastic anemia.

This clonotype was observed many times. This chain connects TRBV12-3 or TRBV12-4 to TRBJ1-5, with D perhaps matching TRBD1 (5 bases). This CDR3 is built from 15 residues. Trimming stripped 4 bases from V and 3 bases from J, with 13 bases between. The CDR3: CASSWDDYPNQPQHF. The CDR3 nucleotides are TGTGCCAGCAGTTGGGACGACTACCCCAATCAGCCCCAGCATTTT.

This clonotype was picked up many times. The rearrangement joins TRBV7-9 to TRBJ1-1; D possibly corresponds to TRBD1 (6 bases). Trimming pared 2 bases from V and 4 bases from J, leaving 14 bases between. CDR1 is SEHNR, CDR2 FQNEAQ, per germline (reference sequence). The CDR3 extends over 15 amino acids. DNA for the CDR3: TGTGCCAGCAGCTTAAACGGGGGGCGCAGCACTGAAGCTTTCTTT. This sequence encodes CASSLNGGRSTEAFF.

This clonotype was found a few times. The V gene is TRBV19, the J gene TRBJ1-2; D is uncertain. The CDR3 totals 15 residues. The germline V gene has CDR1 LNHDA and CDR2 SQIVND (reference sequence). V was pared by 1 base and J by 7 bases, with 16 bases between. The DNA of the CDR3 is TGTGCCAGTAGTATAGGAAGGACCGCCGTGGGTGGCTACACCTTC. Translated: CASSIGRTAVGGYTF.

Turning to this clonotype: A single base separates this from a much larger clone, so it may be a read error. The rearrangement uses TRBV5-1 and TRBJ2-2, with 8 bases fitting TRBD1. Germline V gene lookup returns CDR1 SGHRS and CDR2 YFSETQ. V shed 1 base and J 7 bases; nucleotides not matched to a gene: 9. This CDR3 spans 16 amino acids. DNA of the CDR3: TGCGCCAGCAGCTTGTGGGGACAGGAGGCCGGCGGGGAGCTGTTTTTT. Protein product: CASSLWGQEAGGELFF.

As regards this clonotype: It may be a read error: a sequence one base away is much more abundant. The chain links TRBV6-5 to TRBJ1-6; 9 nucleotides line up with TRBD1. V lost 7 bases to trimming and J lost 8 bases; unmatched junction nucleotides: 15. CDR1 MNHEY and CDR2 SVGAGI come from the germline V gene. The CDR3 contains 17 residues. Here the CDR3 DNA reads TGTGCCAGCACTGGGACAGGGAATCAACCCCTCCATTCACCCCTCCACTTT. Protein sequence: CASTGTGNQPLHSPLHF.

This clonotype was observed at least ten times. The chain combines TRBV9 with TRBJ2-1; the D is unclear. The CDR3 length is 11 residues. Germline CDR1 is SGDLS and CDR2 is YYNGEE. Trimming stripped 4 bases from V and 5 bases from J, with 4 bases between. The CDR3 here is CASSRNNEQFF. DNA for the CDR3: TGTGCCAGCAGCAGAAACAATGAGCAGTTCTTC.

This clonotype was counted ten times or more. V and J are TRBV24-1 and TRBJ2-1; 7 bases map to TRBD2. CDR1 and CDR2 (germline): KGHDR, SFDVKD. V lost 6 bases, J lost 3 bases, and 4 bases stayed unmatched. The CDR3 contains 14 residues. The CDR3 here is CATSRRENYNEQFF. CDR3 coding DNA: TGTGCCACCAGTCGGCGGGAGAACTACAATGAGCAGTTCTTC.

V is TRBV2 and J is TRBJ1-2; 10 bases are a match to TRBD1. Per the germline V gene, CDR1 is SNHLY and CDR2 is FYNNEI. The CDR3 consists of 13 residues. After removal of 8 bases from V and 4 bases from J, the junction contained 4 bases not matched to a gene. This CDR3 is CASGTGDFYGYTF. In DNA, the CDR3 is TGTGCCAGCGGGACAGGGGATTTCTATGGCTACACCTTC.

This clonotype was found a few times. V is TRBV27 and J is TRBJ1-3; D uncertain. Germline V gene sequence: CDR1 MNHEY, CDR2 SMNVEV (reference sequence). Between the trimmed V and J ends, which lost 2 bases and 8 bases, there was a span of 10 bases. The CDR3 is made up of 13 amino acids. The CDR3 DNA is TGTGCCAGCAGTTTAATGACGGGAGACACCATATATTTT. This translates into CASSLMTGDTIYF.

CDR3: CATTRGGDSTTGELFF. The CDR3 DNA follows: TGTGCCACTACTCGAGGGGGAGACTCGACAACCGGGGAGCTGTTTTTT. This chain joins TRBV7-9 and TRBJ2-2; D may be TRBD1 (6 bases). Trimming removed 10 bases from V and 5 bases from J, with 23 bases in between. The CDR3 is made up of 16 amino acids. Per germline, CDR1 SEHNR and CDR2 FQNEAQ (reference sequence). Based on the CDR3 plus reference TRBV7-9 and TRBJ2-2, the full variable domain is DTGVSQNPRHKITKRGQNVTFRCDPISEHNRLYWYRQTLGQGPEFLTYFQNEAQLEKSRLLSDRFSAERPKGSFSTLEIQRTEQGDSAMYLCATTRGGDSTTGELFFGEGSRLTVL.